Listed below are T cell receptor beta chains from one sample, sequenced in a study of blood T cell repertoires in COVID-19. Libraries were prepared by immunoSEQ multiplex PCR; TCRdb keeps only in-frame clonotypes and omits some of them. The repertoire holds about 480,000 clones, 88% seen once, with 1.5% to 2% in the top ten. Sequenced sample: PBMCs or T cells enriched from blood (not recorded which). The receptor source for this set is a woman between 40 and 55 years old who had recovered from COVID-19. CDR3s include the opening cysteine and the closing phenylalanine or tryptophan. A D gene is named only where the DNA matches it firmly. Not every row has a clone size; where given, it reads once, few, many or a size class.

V: TRBV12-5
J: TRBJ1-5
length: 17
D: TRBD1
size: -
DNA: TGTGCTAGTGGTTTGGCCGACAGGGTAAATAGCAATCAGCCCCAGCATTTT
CDR3: CASGLADRVNSNQPQHF

V: TRBV18
J: TRBJ2-7
length: 14
D: -
size: -
DNA: TGTGCCAGCTCACCAAACGGGGGTGAGTACGAGCAGTACTTC
CDR3: CASSPNGGEYEQYF

V: TRBV9
J: TRBJ2-5
length: 14
D: TRBD2
size: -
DNA: TGTGCCAGCAGCGTAGCGGGAGGGCGACAGACCCAGTACTTC
CDR3: CASSVAGGRQTQYF

V: TRBV19
J: TRBJ2-1
length: 17
D: TRBD2
size: -
DNA: TGTGCCAGTAGGGGGGCAGCGGGAGGGCCAGGTGGCAATGAGCAGTTCTTC
CDR3: CASRGAAGGPGGNEQFF

V: TRBV6-5
J: TRBJ1-3
length: 14
D: -
size: once
DNA: TGTGCCAGCAGTCAGGGCTTCTCTGGAAACACCATATATTTT
CDR3: CASSQGFSGNTIYF

V: TRBV10-2
J: TRBJ2-7
length: 15
D: TRBD1
size: -
DNA: TGCGCCAGCAGAAATACCGGGACAGGGGTCTACGAGCAGTACTTC
CDR3: CASRNTGTGVYEQYF

V: TRBV5-4
J: TRBJ2-1
length: 16
D: -
size: -
DNA: TGTGCCAGCACTCCCGCGGGCGGGGGCGCGTATGGTGAGCAGTTCTTC
CDR3: CASTPAGGGAYGEQFF

V: TRBV11-2
J: TRBJ2-1
length: 15
D: TRBD2
size: -
DNA: TGTGCCAGCAGCCACGGACTAGCGGGAGCTAGTGAGCAGTTCTTC
CDR3: CASSHGLAGASEQFF

V: TRBV9
J: TRBJ2-7
length: 14
D: -
size: -
DNA: TGTGCCAGCAGCGTAGGAGGGAGCAGGTACGAGCAGTACTTC
CDR3: CASSVGGSRYEQYF

V: TRBV29-1
J: TRBJ2-1
length: 15
D: TRBD2
size: -
DNA: TGCAGCGGTCGACTAGCGGGAGGTCTCTACAATGAGCAGTTCTTC
CDR3: CSGRLAGGLYNEQFF

V: TRBV5-4
J: TRBJ1-2
length: 14
D: -
size: once
DNA: TGTGCCAGCAGCCAAGACAGATCTAACTATGGCTACACCTTC
CDR3: CASSQDRSNYGYTF

V: TRBV11-2
J: TRBJ2-7
length: 16
D: TRBD2
size: -
DNA: TGTGCCAGCAGCTGGGCCTCTAGCGGGAGAGGATACGAGCAGTACTTC
CDR3: CASSWASSGRGYEQYF

V: TRBV6-5
J: TRBJ1-1
length: 14
D: -
size: -
DNA: TGTGCCAGCAGTTACTACGGGGAACCCACTGAAGCTTTCTTT
CDR3: CASSYYGEPTEAFF

V: TRBV6-2/TRBV6-3
J: TRBJ2-7
length: 15
D: TRBD1
size: -
DNA: TGTGCCAGCAGTTACGAGGGGGACAGGGGATACGAGCAGTACTTC
CDR3: CASSYEGDRGYEQYF

V: TRBV10-3
J: TRBJ2-3
length: 15
D: TRBD2
size: -
DNA: TGTGCCATCAGTGTGACTAGCGGGACGACAGATACGCAGTATTTT
CDR3: CAISVTSGTTDTQYF

V: TRBV24-1
J: TRBJ2-2
length: 15
D: -
size: -
DNA: TGTGCCACCAGTGATGCGGGCCCGGGCGCCGGGGAGCTGTTTTTT
CDR3: CATSDAGPGAGELFF

V: TRBV6-5
J: TRBJ1-3
length: 15
D: TRBD1
size: few
DNA: TGTGCCAGCAGGTTAGACAGGGGGAACGGAAACACCATATATTTT
CDR3: CASRLDRGNGNTIYF

V: TRBV28
J: TRBJ1-5
length: 14
D: TRBD1
size: few
DNA: TGTGCCAGCAGGCAGGGACAGCCCGCTCAGCCCCAGCATTTT
CDR3: CASRQGQPAQPQHF

V: TRBV6-4
J: TRBJ1-1
length: 13
D: -
size: -
DNA: TGTGCCAGCAGTGAAATACGGGGGACTGAAGCTTTCTTT
CDR3: CASSEIRGTEAFF

V: TRBV4-1
J: TRBJ2-3
length: 16
D: TRBD2
size: -
DNA: TGCGCCAGCAGCCAAGTAGCTAGCGGGAGTTCAGATACGCAGTATTTT
CDR3: CASSQVASGSSDTQYF

V: TRBV6-2/TRBV6-3
J: TRBJ2-3
length: 15
D: TRBD2
size: -
DNA: TGTGCCAGCAGTTACAGGGGACTAGCGACAGATACGCAGTATTTT
CDR3: CASSYRGLATDTQYF

V: TRBV7-6
J: TRBJ2-2
length: 14
D: TRBD1
size: few
DNA: TGTGCCAGCAGCCCAGGGACAGGCAGTCGGGAGCTGTTTTTT
CDR3: CASSPGTGSRELFF

V: TRBV13
J: TRBJ1-4
length: 16
D: TRBD1
size: once
DNA: TGTGCCAGCAGCCCAGGACAGGGAAGTGGAGCGGAAAAACTGTTTTTT
CDR3: CASSPGQGSGAEKLFF

V: TRBV6-5
J: TRBJ1-2
length: 13
D: -
size: few
DNA: TGTGCCAGCAGTCCAGGGTCGAACTATGGCTACACCTTC
CDR3: CASSPGSNYGYTF

V: TRBV12-1
J: TRBJ1-1
length: 16
D: -
size: -
DNA: TGTGCCAGCAGCTCCGCACGACAGGGCACCTCCTCAAAAGCTTTCTTT
CDR3: CASSSARQGTSSKAFF

V: TRBV7-9
J: TRBJ2-1
length: 12
D: -
size: -
DNA: TGTGCCGCGGGTATATCCTACAATGAGCAGTTCTTC
CDR3: CAAGISYNEQFF

V: TRBV19
J: TRBJ1-2
length: 14
D: TRBD1
size: -
DNA: TGTGCCAGTAGTCCGGGACAGAAGATCTATGGCTACACCTTC
CDR3: CASSPGQKIYGYTF

V: TRBV19
J: TRBJ2-2
length: 14
D: TRBD2
size: once
DNA: TGTGCCAGTAGGGCGGGAGGGCTCTCCGGGGAGCTGTTTTTT
CDR3: CASRAGGLSGELFF

V: TRBV4-1
J: TRBJ1-6
length: 13
D: -
size: -
DNA: TGCGCCAGCAGCCAAACAGGGAACTCACCCCTCCACTTT
CDR3: CASSQTGNSPLHF

V: TRBV5-1
J: TRBJ1-6
length: 15
D: -
size: -
DNA: TGCGCCAGCAGCCCCGGAGGCCCCTATAATTCACCCCTCCACTTT
CDR3: CASSPGGPYNSPLHF

V: TRBV5-1
J: TRBJ1-4
length: 16
D: TRBD1
size: once
DNA: TGCGCCAGCAGCTTAGTCTCGAGACAGGGGAATGAAAAACTGTTTTTT
CDR3: CASSLVSRQGNEKLFF

V: TRBV9
J: TRBJ2-3
length: 17
D: TRBD2
size: once
DNA: TGTGCCAGCAGCGTAACTCCTAGCGGGAGGGTCACAGATACGCAGTATTTT
CDR3: CASSVTPSGRVTDTQYF